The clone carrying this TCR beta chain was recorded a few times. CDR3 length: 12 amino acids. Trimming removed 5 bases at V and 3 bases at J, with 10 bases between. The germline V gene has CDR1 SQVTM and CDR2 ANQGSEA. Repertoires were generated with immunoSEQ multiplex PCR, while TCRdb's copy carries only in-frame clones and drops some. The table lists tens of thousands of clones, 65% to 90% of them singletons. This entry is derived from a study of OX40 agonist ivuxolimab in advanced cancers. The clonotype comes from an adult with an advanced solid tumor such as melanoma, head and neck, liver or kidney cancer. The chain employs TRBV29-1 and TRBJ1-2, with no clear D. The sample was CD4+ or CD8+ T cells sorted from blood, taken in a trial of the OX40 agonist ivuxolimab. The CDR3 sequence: CSVHGMDYGYTF. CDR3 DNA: TGCAGCGTTCACGGGATGGACTATGGCTACACCTTC. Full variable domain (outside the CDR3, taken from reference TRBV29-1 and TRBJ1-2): SAVISQKPSRDICQRGTSLTIQCQVDSQVTMMFWYRQQPGQSLTLIATANQGSEATYESGFVIDKFPISRPNLTFSTLTVSNMSPEDSSIYLCSVHGMDYGYTFGSGTRLTVV.